This T cell receptor beta chain is from a study of T cells after yellow fever vaccination. In TCRdb, the 5' RACE reads were re-called with MiXCR into one record per CDR3 protein. Among hundreds of thousands of distinct CDR3 sequences, under 25% were seen once, and the ten largest hold over 11%. This clonotype has a count of ten or more. Its antigen is not identified. CDR1 LGHNA and CDR2 YSLEER come from the germline V gene. This CDR3 region has 13 residues. Trimming took off 0 bases at V and 0 bases at J, with 3 bases between the two ends. Findings and limits, study-wide: Post-booster reappearance was seen for most primary-vaccination clones (about 96% CD4, 75% to 90% CD8).

The J gene is TRBJ2-7, the V gene TRBV4-3, with D uncertain. Specimen: PBMCs, collected 15 days after the yellow fever booster vaccination. The sequence derives from a man aged 30 to 45 who received the YFV17D yellow fever vaccine. The CDR3 bases are TGCGCCAGCAGCCAAGACATCTCCTACGAGCAGTACTTC. It specifies CASSQDISYEQYF.